This T cell receptor beta chain was retrieved from a study of CD8 T cells in ankylosing spondylitis. Study-wide findings and caveats: Both synovial fluid and blood in reactive arthritis had previously been reported to carry some motif variants. The authors reported significant enrichment of disease-linked clones in matched ankylosing spondylitis synovial fluid. There was a TCR beta motif, made of several highly homologous variants, that appeared characteristic of ankylosing spondylitis blood.

This clonotype turned up a few times. Its antigen is currently unknown. It was by quantitative 5'-RACE with molecular barcodes that TCR beta libraries were made. One entry per CDR3 protein results from TCRdb running MiXCR on the 5' RACE reads. The data show hundreds of thousands of distinct CDR3 sequences, with approximately 12% seen just once and roughly 0.51% held by the top ten. From germline, CDR1 is LGHDT and CDR2 YNNKEL (reference sequence). Trimming shortened V by 4 bases and J by 0 bases, and 10 bases separated the two germline ends. The CDR3 covers 15 residues. The V gene is TRBV3-1, the J gene TRBJ2-1; D might be TRBD1 (5 bases). This receptor was taken from a male donor with ankylosing spondylitis. Sequenced input: blood, either unsorted or a sorted T cell fraction (not recorded which). Here the CDR3 reads CASSPGWGSYNEQFF. CDR3 nucleotide sequence: TGTGCCAGCAGCCCAGGGTGGGGCTCCTACAATGAGCAGTTCTTC.